This entry lists 28 T cell receptor beta chains sequenced from one sample in a study of blood T cells in healthy people across ages. Primed by a sample-barcoded 5' primer and a J-beta primer mix, a second PCR proceeded for roughly 7 to 11 cycles. TCRdb reanalysed the 5' RACE reads using MiXCR and keeps one entry per CDR3 protein. Of some 690,000 distinct CDR3 sequences listed, 20% to 25% were seen once; the top ten hold around a fifth. Sequencing was carried out using blood. The receptors derive from a man between 65 and 85 years old in good health.

This clonotype showed up just a few times. V usage is TRBV10-3 and J usage is TRBJ1-4; 8 nucleotides agree with TRBD1. CDR3 length equals 14 residues. Germline V lookup: CDR1 ENHRY, CDR2 SYGVKD. V was clipped by 6 bases and J by 8 bases; unmatched bases: 8. The CDR3 DNA is TGTGCCATCAGAGCAGGGGGCTCGGGCGAAAAACTGTTTTTT. Amino acids: CAIRAGGSGEKLFF.

The chain recombines TRBV27 with TRBJ2-5; TRBD1 matches 9 bases. The CDR3 loop spans 18 amino acids. CDR1 MNHEY and CDR2 SMNVEV come from the germline V gene (reference sequence). V lost 2 bases and J lost 2; bases outside the gene matches: 12. The CDR3 protein is CASSLANTGTGYQETQYF. The CDR3 DNA follows: TGTGCCAGCAGTTTAGCCAACACCGGGACAGGGTATCAAGAGACCCAGTACTTC.

The DNA of the CDR3 is TGCGCCAGCAGTCAAGACCAGTTCCACGAGCAGTACGTC. Protein: CASSQDQFHEQYV. The V call is TRBV23-1, the J call TRBJ2-7; no definite D call. Being an ORF, TRBV23-1 has a function that is uncertain. Trimming removed 2 bases at V and 5 bases at J, with 10 bases between. This CDR3 comprises 13 residues.

This rearrangement joins TRBV29-1 to TRBJ1-1, with 8 positions matching TRBD1. V trimming: 3 bases; J trimming: 2 bases; junction bases outside the gene matches: 5. The CDR3 runs 14 residues. Germline CDR1 and CDR2: SQVTM and ANQGSEA. The CDR3 loop is CSVDPGGQNTEAFF. The CDR3 DNA reads TGCAGCGTTGATCCAGGGGGCCAAAACACTGAAGCTTTCTTT. The full variable domain, rest sourced from reference TRBV29-1 and TRBJ1-1, is SAVISQKPSRDICQRGTSLTIQCQVDSQVTMMFWYRQQPGQSLTLIATANQGSEATYESGFVIDKFPISRPNLTFSTLTVSNMSPEDSSIYLCSVDPGGQNTEAFFGQGTRLTVV.

V and J are TRBV12-3 or TRBV12-4 and TRBJ1-5; the D is unclear. V was trimmed by 8 bases and J by 2 bases, leaving 10 bases between them. The CDR3 is 13 residues long. The CDR3 sequence: CASAVFGNQPQHF. The CDR3 nucleotides read TGTGCCAGCGCTGTGTTCGGCAATCAGCCCCAGCATTTT.

This clonotype was counted between two and nine times. V is TRBV5-1 and J is TRBJ2-3, with TRBD1 matching over 8 bases. CDR3 length: 16 amino acids. J was trimmed by 5 bases and V by 3 bases; bases with no gene match: 11. CDR1 is SGHRS, CDR2 YFSETQ, per germline. DNA of the CDR3: TGCGCCAGCAGCTACATGCAGGGGGCGCCGGGAGATACGCAGTATTTT. Its translation is CASSYMQGAPGDTQYF.

The chain links TRBV9 to TRBJ2-4, with 14 positions matching TRBD2. The J segment lost 0 bases and the V segment lost 10 bases, leaving 12 bases of the junction unmatched. Germline V gives CDR1 SGDLS, CDR2 YYNGEE. CDR3 length equals 18 residues. The CDR3 reads CARTDKTSGRVAKNIQYF. CDR3 nucleotides: TGTGCCCGCACCGACAAGACTAGCGGGAGGGTAGCCAAAAACATTCAGTACTTC.

CDR3 loop: CAWSVPGLTSYEQYF. CDR3 nucleotide sequence: TGTGCCTGGAGTGTACCCGGACTTACTTCCTACGAGCAGTACTTC. The genes are TRBV30 and TRBJ2-7, with a tentative D call TRBD2 (5 bases). V was trimmed by 0 bases and J by 1 base, leaving 13 bases between them. Germline V gene sequence: CDR1 GTSNPN, CDR2 SVGIG (reference sequence). The CDR3 extends over 15 amino acids.

The chain is built from TRBV15 and TRBJ1-3; 7 bases line up with TRBD1. The length of the CDR3 is 15 residues. Germline V gene data show CDR1 as LNHNV and CDR2 as YYDKDF (reference sequence). The V segment lost 5 bases and the J segment 2 bases; nucleotides outside the gene matches: 6. The CDR3 DNA follows: TGTGCCACCAGCCATTATGGACAGGCTGGAAACACCATATATTTT. This encodes CATSHYGQAGNTIYF.

V usage is TRBV20-1 and J usage is TRBJ2-1; no firm D call. The last part of the DNA fits TRBJ2-7 better; the J call may be wrong. This CDR3 is 12 amino acids long. CDR1 is DFQATT and CDR2 is SNEGSKA in the germline V gene (reference sequence). CDR3 amino acids: CSARQEIYEQYF. CDR3 nucleotide sequence: TGCAGTGCTAGACAGGAGATCTACGAGCAGTACTTC.

The chain joins TRBV20-1 to TRBJ2-3; 11 nucleotides agree with TRBD2. The V gene's germline CDR1 is DFQATT and CDR2 SNEGSKA (reference sequence). The CDR3 runs to 17 residues. V was pared by 0 bases and J by 0 bases, with 5 bases of the junction left unmatched. The CDR3 loop reads CSARDVGLAASTDTQYF. In nucleotides, the CDR3 is TGCAGTGCTAGAGATGTGGGACTAGCGGCTAGCACAGATACGCAGTATTTT.

This clonotype was counted ten times or more. This chain links TRBV25-1 with TRBJ1-6, with 8 bases aligning to TRBD1. The CDR3 has 16 residues. Trimming cost V 3 bases and J 2 bases; bases outside gene matches: 3. CDR1 is MGHDK, CDR2 SYGVNS, per germline. CDR3 nucleotides: TGTGCCAGCAGTGATACAGGGGGGACCTATAATTCACCCCTCCACTTT. Its protein product is CASSDTGGTYNSPLHF.

This clonotype was counted only a few times. This rearrangement joins TRBV12-3 or TRBV12-4 to TRBJ2-3; TRBD2 is a possible D gene (5 bases). V shed 5 bases and J shed 2 bases, with 8 bases lying between them. This CDR3 has 13 residues. The CDR3 here is CASSRGFTDTQYF. The CDR3 DNA reads TGTGCCAGCAGTCGGGGTTTCACAGATACGCAGTATTTT.

The genes are TRBV4-3 and TRBJ2-5; TRBD1 matches 9 bases. V was clipped by 0 bases and J by 2 bases; unmatched bases: 4. Germline V gene sequence: CDR1 LGHNA, CDR2 YSLEER. CDR3 size: 16 residues. For the CDR3, the DNA is TGCGCCAGCAGCCAAGAGGGACAGGGTACTCAAGAGACCCAGTACTTC. Protein: CASSQEGQGTQETQYF.

This clonotype was observed a handful of times. This chain links TRBV7-3 with TRBJ2-1; D not certain. Trimming pared 4 bases from V and 2 bases from J, leaving 15 bases between. This CDR3 comprises 16 residues. Germline V gives CDR1 SGHTA, CDR2 FQGTGA. The CDR3, as DNA: TGTGCCAGCAGCTCGGTCTCGCGATCAACCTACAATGAGCAGTTCTTC. Its protein is CASSSVSRSTYNEQFF.

V is TRBV7-2 and J is TRBJ2-1, with a possible D match to TRBD2 (6 bases). In germline, CDR1 is SGHTA, CDR2 FQGNSA. The ends were cut back, 2 bases at V and 3 bases at J, with 17 bases in the middle. The CDR3 extends over 17 amino acids. CDR3 DNA: TGTGCCAGCAGCTTACGTTTTATTGGCGGGAACTACAATGAGCAGTTCTTC. This codes for CASSLRFIGGNYNEQFF.

This clonotype was detected a few times. This rearrangement joins TRBV3-1 to TRBJ1-2; perhaps TRBD1 as D (5 bases). Germline CDR1 and CDR2: LGHDT and YNNKEL (reference sequence). The ends were cut back, 1 base at V and 4 bases at J, with 13 bases in the middle. The CDR3 covers 15 residues. The chain's CDR3 is CASSQGYGTLYGYTF. The CDR3 nucleotides are TGTGCCAGCAGCCAAGGTTACGGGACTCTCTATGGCTACACCTTC.

The chain has TRBV28 and TRBJ2-7, with D possibly TRBD1 on 6 matching bases. The germline V and J ends were trimmed by 6 bases and 7 bases, with 16 bases remaining between them. CDR3 length: 13 amino acids. The V gene's germline CDR1 is MDHEN and CDR2 SYDVKM. The CDR3 reads CASRTLLRGEQYF. Here the CDR3 DNA reads TGTGCCAGCAGAACCCTGCTAAGGGGGGAGCAGTACTTC.

The rearrangement links TRBV12-3 or TRBV12-4 to TRBJ1-2; no firm D call. CDR3 length: 15 amino acids. Trimming removed 2 bases at V and 1 base at J, with 11 bases between. The CDR3 loop reads CASSLRRGNNYGYTF. As DNA, the CDR3 is TGTGCCAGCAGTTTACGTCGAGGTAATAACTATGGCTACACCTTC.

This clonotype was seen only a few times. This sequence joins TRBV7-6 and TRBJ1-2, with TRBD1 as a possible D gene (6 bases). The CDR3 has 16 amino acids. Trimming pared 1 base from V and 5 bases from J, leaving 17 bases between. CDR1 and CDR2 from the germline V gene are SGHVS and FNYEAQ. The CDR3 here is CASSLGVGGQTYGYTF. The CDR3, as DNA: TGTGCCAGCAGCTTAGGGGTAGGGGGACAAACATATGGCTACACCTTC. Supplemented by reference TRBV7-6 and TRBJ1-2, the full variable domain reads GAGVSQSPRYKVTKRGQDVALRCDPISGHVSLYWYRQALGQGPEFLTYFNYEAQQDKSGLPNDRFSAERPEGSISTLTIQRTEQRDSAMYRCASSLGVGGQTYGYTFGSGTRLTVV.

There are a few counts of this clonotype. The chain joins TRBV7-3 to TRBJ1-1; no clear D gene. This CDR3 comprises 14 residues. V dropped 1 base and J dropped 1 base, with 7 bases sitting between them. Germline loops: CDR1 SGHTA, CDR2 FQGTGA. The CDR3: CASSLNPGNTEAFF. For the CDR3, the DNA is TGTGCCAGCAGCTTAAATCCGGGGAACACTGAAGCTTTCTTT.

This chain connects TRBV10-3 to TRBJ1-3; D unclear. The V end lost 5 bases, the J end lost 2 bases, and 22 bases lay between the germline ends. This CDR3 has 18 amino acids. Germline V gives CDR1 ENHRY, CDR2 SYGVKD. CDR3 sequence: CAISRARVDGGTGNTIYF. CDR3 DNA: TGTGCCATCAGTCGGGCGAGAGTCGACGGAGGCACTGGAAACACCATATATTTT.

This clonotype has just a few counts. The V and J genes are TRBV5-6 and TRBJ1-6; TRBD1 agrees at 10 bases. The germline gives CDR1 SGHDT, CDR2 YYEEEE. J lost 10 bases, V lost 2 bases, and 6 bases had no gene match. This CDR3 contains 15 residues. The DNA for the CDR3 is TGTGCCAGCAGCTTCTGGACAGGGGGACCATCACCCCTCCACTTT. Translation: CASSFWTGGPSPLHF.

This clonotype occurred a few times. The V and J genes are TRBV6-6 and TRBJ2-1; D possibly corresponds to TRBD1 (5 bases). The CDR3 is made up of 15 amino acids. Trimming took off 8 bases at V and 4 bases at J, with 18 bases between the two ends. CDR1 is MNHNY and CDR2 is SVGAGI in the germline V gene (reference sequence). In nucleotides, the CDR3 is TGTGCCAGCCTAGACCAGGGTTTTAGTTACAATGAGCAGTTCTTC. As protein: CASLDQGFSYNEQFF.

As DNA, the CDR3 is TGTGCCAGCAGTACCCGGGACTCCTACAATGAGCAGTTCTTC. It is translated as CASSTRDSYNEQFF. The V and J genes are TRBV12-3 or TRBV12-4 and TRBJ2-1, with D perhaps TRBD2 (5 bases). The CDR3 totals 14 residues. Trimming cost V 5 bases and J 0 bases, with 8 bases left between them.

J is TRBJ2-3 and V is TRBV4-2, with TRBD2 matching over 10 bases. Germline-derived CDR1 and CDR2 are LGHNA and YNFKEQ. The CDR3 sequence is 18 residues long. V shed 0 bases, J shed 3 bases, and the junction held 9 bases outside the gene matches. Here the CDR3 DNA reads TGTGCCAGCAGCCAAGATCCCCTAGGTAGCGGGGGGACAGATACGCAGTATTTT. Translation: CASSQDPLGSGGTDTQYF.

Only a few counts were recorded for this clonotype. The V gene is TRBV4-1, the J gene TRBJ2-1; D might be TRBD2 (6 bases). The CDR3 covers 15 residues. CDR1 is MGHRA, CDR2 YSYEKL, per germline. The V and J ends lost 3 bases and 2 bases respectively, with 11 bases between them. This chain's CDR3 is CASSQEGWPYNEQFF. The CDR3 DNA reads as TGCGCCAGCAGCCAGGAGGGATGGCCCTACAATGAGCAGTTCTTC.

This clonotype was picked up a small number of times. The junction departs from the called germline gene at one end, perhaps through a read error. The genes are TRBV28 and TRBJ1-1, with D uncertain. The CDR3 has 11 amino acids. Germline assignment: CDR1 MDHEN and CDR2 SYDVKM. CDR3 amino acids: CASSLDDQSLF. CDR3 coding DNA: TGTGCCAGCAGTTTAGACGATCAAAGCTTATTT.